A single TCR beta chain is shown here with its context. The data were obtained in a study of cytomegalovirus exposure and HLA in healthy donors. The germline CDR1 and CDR2 sequences are SEHNR and FQNEAQ (reference sequence). After removal of 1 base from V and 3 bases from J, the junction contained 7 bases not matched to a gene. The CDR3 covers 16 residues. The PCR used 60 Vbeta and 13 Jbeta primers. Measured with immunoSEQ multiplex PCR; TCRdb has only the in-frame clones, and not every one. The repertoire holds fewer than 200,000 clones, with about four fifths as singletons. The sequence came from a man aged 25-45 years in good health and CMV-seronegative. Sequences were obtained from PBMCs. The chain employs TRBV7-9 and TRBJ1-1, with TRBD1 matching 8 bases. For the CDR3, the DNA is TGTGCCAGCAGCTTAGAGGACAGGGTAGTGGACACTGAAGCTTTCTTT. This gives the protein CASSLEDRVVDTEAFF.